Shown below are 15 T cell receptor beta chains from a single sample sequenced in a study of blood T cell repertoires in COVID-19. Clones were sequenced by immunoSEQ multiplex PCR, and TCRdb holds only the in-frame ones, with some missing. The sample shows nearly 200,000 clones, approximately 86% of them seen only once. The source material was peripheral blood. The source of these receptors is a man aged 55 to 70 with COVID-19, enrolled during active disease.

A few counts support this clone. V and J are TRBV4-2 and TRBJ1-2; tentative D call: TRBD1 (6 bases). The CDR3 is made up of 15 amino acids. Germline CDR1 is LGHNA and CDR2 is YNFKEQ. The V gene lost 1 base and the J gene lost 4 bases, with 13 bases spanning the gap. The DNA of the CDR3 is TGTGCCAGCAGCCAAGGTTCGGACAGAGGCTATGGCTACACCTTC. It specifies CASSQGSDRGYGYTF.

For the CDR3, the DNA is TGTGCCAGCAGTGTTGACAGGAGCCAAGAGACCCAGTACTTC. It yields the protein CASSVDRSQETQYF. The genes are TRBV2 and TRBJ2-5, with D possibly matching TRBD1 (6 bases). Trimming removed 4 bases from V and 1 base from J, with 10 bases in between. CDR3 size: 14 residues. The V gene's germline CDR1 is SNHLY and CDR2 FYNNEI.

This clone appeared a single time. The chain couples TRBV19 to TRBJ1-1; D is unresolved. The CDR3 is 13 residues long. CDR1 is LNHDA and CDR2 is SQIVND in the germline V gene (reference sequence). V shed 2 bases and J shed 1 base, with 5 bases lying between them. CDR3 DNA: TGTGCCAGTAGTATAATCCAGAACACTGAAGCTTTCTTT. It specifies CASSIIQNTEAFF. Full variable domain (remainder filled in from reference TRBV19 and TRBJ1-1): DGGITQSPKYLFRKEGQNVTLSCEQNLNHDAMYWYRQDPGQGLRLIYYSQIVNDFQKGDIAEGYSVSREKKESFPLTVTSAQKNPTAFYLCASSIIQNTEAFFGQGTRLTVV.

This chain joins TRBV7-9 and TRBJ1-6, with a tentative D call TRBD1 (5 bases). Germline CDR1 SEHNR, CDR2 FQNEAQ (reference sequence). The length of the CDR3 is 13 residues. V was pared by 3 bases and J by 8 bases, with 8 bases between. For the CDR3, the DNA is TGTGCCAGCAGCTTCCAGGGTGATTCACCCCTCCACTTT. Encoded protein: CASSFQGDSPLHF. Complete variable domain (other parts from reference TRBV7-9 and TRBJ1-6): DTGVSQNPRHKITKRGQNVTFRCDPISEHNRLYWYRQTLGQGPEFLTYFQNEAQLEKSRLLSDRFSAERPKGSFSTLEIQRTEQGDSAMYLCASSFQGDSPLHFGNGTRLTVT.

This chain's CDR3 is CASSEGQREINYGYTF. DNA for the CDR3: TGTGCCAGCAGTGAGGGACAGCGCGAGATTAACTATGGCTACACCTTC. This sequence joins TRBV6-1 and TRBJ1-2; 7 positions agree with TRBD1. Germline CDR1 reads MNHNS; CDR2 reads SASEGT. Germline trimming cut 3 bases from V and 1 base from J; bases unmatched to any gene: 8. The CDR3 consists of 16 residues.

This sequence joins TRBV28 and TRBJ1-2, with D possibly TRBD1 on 6 matching bases. The germline V and J ends were trimmed by 6 bases and 4 bases, with 15 bases remaining between them. The CDR3 consists of 14 residues. CDR1 and CDR2 (germline): MDHEN, SYDVKM. CDR3 region: CASSPTGSVYGYTF. The CDR3 bases are TGTGCCAGCAGCCCCACAGGGAGTGTCTATGGCTACACCTTC.

The chain employs TRBV6-2 or TRBV6-3 and TRBJ1-1; TRBD1 might be the D (5 bases). Germline values: CDR1 MNHEY, CDR2 SVGEGT. Trimming stripped 4 bases from V and 6 bases from J, with 15 bases between. This CDR3 has 14 residues. CDR3 DNA: TGTGCCAGCAGTTCCTTTGACCCGGGGGCTGAAGCTTTCTTT. Translated: CASSSFDPGAEAFF.

J is TRBJ1-2 and V is TRBV6-5; no definite D call. The CDR3 runs to 12 residues. Per the germline V gene, CDR1 is MNHEY and CDR2 is SVGAGI. With 7 bases removed from V and 7 bases from J, the gap between germline ends came to 13 bases. CDR3 in DNA: TGTGCCAGCATCAAGGAGATATCTGGCTACACCTTC. Translated: CASIKEISGYTF.

This clone was recorded only once. For the CDR3, the DNA is TGTGCCATCAAAGGGGGCGGTTCTTACAATGAGCAGTTCTTC. Amino acid sequence: CAIKGGGSYNEQFF. This chain links TRBV6-5 with TRBJ2-1; 7 nucleotides agree with TRBD1. V dropped 10 bases and J dropped 4; count of bases not matched to a gene: 10. Germline V gene sequence: CDR1 MNHEY, CDR2 SVGAGI. CDR3 size: 14 residues.

The rearrangement links TRBV3-1 (or the pseudogene TRBV3-2) to TRBJ1-2, with D unresolved. This CDR3 has 13 residues. CDR1 and CDR2 (germline): LGHDT, YNNKEL (reference sequence). V was pared by 3 bases and J by 4 bases, with 9 bases between. CDR3 sequence reads: CASSQEGGYGYTF. The CDR3 DNA is TGTGCCAGCAGCCAGGAGGGAGGCTATGGCTACACCTTC.

This sequence joins TRBV28 and TRBJ1-5; perhaps TRBD1 as D (5 bases). Germline loops: CDR1 MDHEN, CDR2 SYDVKM. The CDR3 sequence is 15 residues long. Between the trimmed V and J ends, which lost 3 bases and 4 bases, there was a span of 13 bases. This chain's CDR3 is CASSLVWQGNQPQHF. DNA for the CDR3: TGTGCCAGCAGTTTGGTCTGGCAGGGTAATCAGCCCCAGCATTTT.

This rearrangement joins TRBV29-1 to TRBJ1-1, with D perhaps matching TRBD1 (5 bases). The CDR3 runs to 14 residues. Germline V gene sequence: CDR1 SQVTM, CDR2 ANQGSEA. V was shortened by 5 bases and J by 4 bases, with 17 bases between the two germline ends. For the CDR3, the DNA is TGCAGCGTTTCCGGGGCGGGGGGAGGCACTGAAGCTTTCTTT. This gives the protein CSVSGAGGGTEAFF.

To note about this clone: The CDR3 does not close with the conserved phenylalanine or tryptophan, likely indicating a read error. The J gene is TRBJ1-2, the V gene TRBV2; D is possibly TRBD1 (6 bases). The germline V gene encodes CDR1 SNHLY and CDR2 FYNNEI. The CDR3 is 12 amino acids. V was trimmed by 4 bases and J by 4 bases, leaving 7 bases between them. The CDR3 DNA is TGTGCCAGCAGTGTAGGGGGCTATGGCTACACCCTC. Translating gives CASSVGGYGYTL.

A single count supports this clone. The J gene is TRBJ1-6, the V gene TRBV19; TRBD1 might be the D (5 bases). The germline V and J ends were trimmed by 5 bases and 7 bases, with 15 bases remaining between them. Per the germline V gene, CDR1 is LNHDA and CDR2 is SQIVND (reference sequence). The CDR3 spans 15 residues. CDR3 nucleotide sequence: TGTGCCAGTAGTGGGTTCCAGGGATTAAATTCACCCCTCCACTTT. Translating gives CASSGFQGLNSPLHF.

The rearrangement joins TRBV18 to TRBJ1-1; 9 nucleotides align to TRBD1. Germline V gene data show CDR1 as KGHSH and CDR2 as LQKENI. The CDR3 loop spans 16 amino acids. V was pared by 2 bases and J by 4 bases, with 8 bases of the junction left unmatched. CDR3 nucleotides: TGTGCCAGCTCACCAGGGACAGGGCTCCTTAGCACTGAAGCTTTCTTT. It translates to CASSPGTGLLSTEAFF.